This T cell receptor beta chain was identified in a study of blood T cell repertoires in COVID-19. Study summary: The samples span acute and convalescent COVID-19 from the United States, Italy and Spain. T cells, B-cell-depleted T cells, or PBMCs provided the cDNA or gDNA that served as material.

Looked up from germline, CDR1 is LGHNT and CDR2 is FRNRAP. V was cut by 2 bases and J by 0 bases, with 5 bases left in between. The CDR3 is made up of 14 amino acids. Sequencing was performed with immunoSEQ multiplex PCR; in TCRdb, only in-frame clones are kept and a portion is missing. The table includes about 380,000 clones, roughly 91% detected once. Donors in Cohort 3 who had recovered were those with two negative PCRs, healthcare professional clearance, or resolution of their symptoms. This chain links TRBV12-5 with TRBJ1-3; no definite D call. The receptor's source is a young woman who had recovered from COVID-19. Sequences were obtained from PBMCs or T cells enriched from blood (not recorded which). The CDR3 coding sequence is TGTGCTAGTGGTTTGCGGAGCTCTGGAAACACCATATATTTT. It yields the protein CASGLRSSGNTIYF.